These 20 T cell receptor beta chains were all obtained from the same sample, sequenced in a study of cytomegalovirus exposure and HLA in healthy donors. PCR employed 60 Vbeta and 13 Jbeta primers. Only in-frame clones appear in the TCRdb table, and some are missing; sequencing was by immunoSEQ multiplex PCR. The sample has 150,000 or so clones, more than 65% seen once; the top ten hold 4% to 5%. Sample: PBMCs. The source of these receptors is a man aged 18 to 30 in good health and CMV-seropositive.

The chain is built from TRBV5-1 and TRBJ1-2, with TRBD1 as a possible D gene (5 bases). Trimming pared 4 bases from V and 1 base from J, leaving 20 bases between. CDR3 length: 17 amino acids. CDR1 is SGHRS, CDR2 YFSETQ, per germline. This chain's CDR3 is CASSPSWAGRINYGYTF. CDR3 bases: TGCGCCAGCAGCCCGTCATGGGCGGGGCGGATTAACTATGGCTACACCTTC.

The sample holds a few counts of this clone. The CDR3 loop is CASSRDSKNIQYF. The CDR3 DNA sequence: TGTGCCAGCAGCCGGGACAGCAAAAACATTCAGTACTTC. The gene calls are TRBV2 and TRBJ2-4; 7 positions match TRBD1. V trimming: 6 bases; J trimming: 3 bases; junction bases outside the gene matches: 2. The CDR3 has 13 residues. Germline V gene lookup returns CDR1 SNHLY and CDR2 FYNNEI.

The chain employs TRBV6-5 and TRBJ1-6; D not certain. Germline CDR1 reads MNHEY; CDR2 reads SVGAGI. The V and J ends lost 0 bases and 9 bases respectively, with 6 bases between them. The CDR3 is made up of 13 amino acids. The CDR3 region is CASSYSRGSPLHF. The CDR3 nucleotides read TGTGCCAGCAGTTACTCACGGGGTTCACCCCTCCACTTT.

This clone was seen a few times. This sequence joins TRBV4-1 and TRBJ1-2; D unresolved. Trimming pared 4 bases from V and 4 bases from J, leaving 10 bases between. The CDR3 is 13 residues long. Germline lookup yields CDR1 MGHRA and CDR2 YSYEKL. The CDR3 DNA reads TGCGCCAGCAGCCCGGTTGGGAGCTATGGCTACACCTTC. Translating gives CASSPVGSYGYTF.

This clone has just one count. This chain connects TRBV10-3 to TRBJ1-5; D is ambiguous. CDR1 and CDR2 from the germline V gene are ENHRY and SYGVKD. Trimming removed 8 bases from V and 2 bases from J, with 16 bases in between. The CDR3 extends over 15 amino acids. This CDR3 is CAIGEGPPGNQPQHF. CDR3 in DNA: TGTGCCATCGGGGAGGGCCCCCCGGGCAATCAGCCCCAGCATTTT.

This clone was detected only once. This chain joins TRBV13 and TRBJ2-5; 10 bases are a match to TRBD2. The CDR3 loop spans 15 amino acids. Germline-derived CDR1 and CDR2 are PRHDT and FYEKMQ (reference sequence). Trimming at V came to 2 bases and at J to 4 bases, leaving 4 bases not matched to a gene. The CDR3 region has the DNA TGTGCCAGCAGCTTACGCAGCGGGGGGGGAGAGACCCAGTACTTC. It specifies CASSLRSGGGETQYF.

The chain joins TRBV9 to TRBJ1-1, with a tentative D call TRBD1 (5 bases). The V gene lost 0 bases and the J gene lost 1 base, with 7 bases spanning the gap. CDR3 length equals 14 residues. The V gene's germline CDR1 is SGDLS and CDR2 YYNGEE. CDR3: CASSVAGSNTEAFF. DNA for the CDR3: TGTGCCAGCAGCGTAGCAGGGTCGAACACTGAAGCTTTCTTT.

This rearrangement joins TRBV11-2 to TRBJ1-5; D is perhaps TRBD1 (6 bases). The germline V and J ends were trimmed by 5 bases and 7 bases, with 15 bases remaining between them. The CDR3 consists of 14 residues. Germline values: CDR1 SGHAT, CDR2 FQNNGV. This CDR3 reads CASSETGGGQPQHF. The CDR3 region has the DNA TGTGCCAGCAGCGAGACAGGCGGGGGACAGCCCCAGCATTTT.

This clone was detected only once. The chain carries TRBV30 and TRBJ1-5; D not resolved. The V gene lost 0 bases and the J gene lost 1 base, with 10 bases spanning the gap. The length of the CDR3 is 15 residues. Germline CDR1 GTSNPN, CDR2 SVGIG (reference sequence). Here the CDR3 reads CAWSVFGQSNQPQHF. Written as DNA, the CDR3 is TGTGCCTGGAGTGTATTTGGGCAGAGCAATCAGCCCCAGCATTTT. Based on the CDR3 plus reference TRBV30 and TRBJ1-5, the full variable domain is SQTIHQWPATLVQPVGSPLSLECTVEGTSNPNLYWYRQAAGRGLQLLFYSVGIGQISSEVPQNLSASRPQDRQFILSSKKLLLSDSGFYLCAWSVFGQSNQPQHFGDGTRLSIL.

This clone was seen only a few times. V is TRBV19 and J is TRBJ1-1; TRBD1 matches 12 bases. CDR3 length: 17 amino acids. CDR1 and CDR2 (germline): LNHDA, SQIVND (reference sequence). The V and J ends lost 3 bases and 4 bases, in that order; junction bases with no gene match: 9. CDR3 sequence: CASSMGQGAVGSTEAFF. The CDR3, as DNA: TGTGCCAGTAGTATGGGACAGGGGGCAGTGGGGAGCACTGAAGCTTTCTTT.

The V and J genes are TRBV11-3 and TRBJ2-3; no clear D. Between the trimmed V and J ends, which lost 2 bases and 5 bases, there was a span of 8 bases. This CDR3 has 13 amino acids. CDR1 and CDR2 from the germline V gene are SGHNT and YENEEA. The CDR3 coding sequence is TGTGCCAGCAGCTTAAATCTTGTAGATACGCAGTATTTT. Protein: CASSLNLVDTQYF.

The gene calls are TRBV6-5 and TRBJ1-2, with D unresolved. Germline CDR1 and CDR2: MNHEY and SVGAGI. The germline V and J ends were trimmed by 2 bases and 2 bases, with 12 bases remaining between them. The CDR3 covers 15 residues. CDR3 coding DNA: TGTGCCAGCAGTTACGGGCAGATCTCAAACTATGGCTACACCTTC. It yields the protein CASSYGQISNYGYTF.

The chain combines TRBV30 with TRBJ2-3; D gene ambiguous. CDR1 and CDR2 from the germline V gene are GTSNPN and SVGIG (reference sequence). The CDR3 contains 12 residues. The V and J ends lost 0 bases and 5 bases respectively, with 6 bases between them. The CDR3 reads CAWSVRLDTQYF. The CDR3 DNA sequence: TGTGCCTGGAGTGTCAGACTAGATACGCAGTATTTT.

This rearrangement joins TRBV5-6 to TRBJ2-7, with 8 bases lining up with TRBD1. V shed 4 bases, J shed 4 bases, and the junction held 10 bases outside the gene matches. This CDR3 has 15 residues. Germline values: CDR1 SGHDT, CDR2 YYEEEE. The CDR3 here is CASSPYRQGLYEQYV. Written as DNA, the CDR3 is TGTGCCAGCAGCCCCTATAGACAGGGGCTTTACGAGCAGTACGTC.

The V gene is TRBV9, the J gene TRBJ1-1; TRBD1 is a possible D gene (5 bases). The V and J ends lost 0 bases and 10 bases respectively, with 19 bases between them. Looked up from germline, CDR1 is SGDLS and CDR2 is YYNGEE. This CDR3 is 15 amino acids long. CDR3 sequence: CASSVDASIRQGAFF. The CDR3 DNA reads as TGTGCCAGCAGCGTAGATGCCAGCATCCGTCAGGGAGCTTTCTTT.

V is TRBV4-1 and J is TRBJ1-2, with 7 bases that match TRBD1. The CDR3 has 15 residues. V was pared by 2 bases and J by 3 bases, with 6 bases of the junction left unmatched. Germline lookup yields CDR1 MGHRA and CDR2 YSYEKL. The CDR3 region has the DNA TGCGCCAGCAGCCAACCCGACAGGGCTCACTATGGCTACACCTTC. Translation gives CASSQPDRAHYGYTF.

The rearrangement joins TRBV6-5 to TRBJ1-4; D may be TRBD1 (6 bases). This CDR3 has 14 residues. CDR1 is MNHEY and CDR2 is SVGAGI in the germline V gene. V was cut by 5 bases and J by 3 bases, with 10 bases left in between. The CDR3 coding sequence is TGTGCCAGCAGTCCCAGACAGGCTAATGAAAAACTGTTTTTT. It yields the protein CASSPRQANEKLFF.

The chain has TRBV2 and TRBJ2-2; TRBD1 aligns across 7 bases. The V gene's germline CDR1 is SNHLY and CDR2 FYNNEI. CDR3 length: 16 residues. V shed 6 bases, J shed 0 bases, and the junction held 7 bases outside the gene matches. The CDR3 coding sequence is TGTGCCAGCAGCCAACAGGGGTCCACGAACACCGGGGAGCTGTTTTTT. Its protein product is CASSQQGSTNTGELFF.

This clone appeared a few times. The V call is TRBV6-5, the J call TRBJ2-7, with 7 bases that match TRBD1. The CDR3 runs to 13 residues. V shed 2 bases and J 5 bases; nucleotides not matched to a gene: 3. Per germline, CDR1 MNHEY and CDR2 SVGAGI. CDR3 amino acids: CASSYRRGHEQYV. CDR3 nucleotides: TGTGCCAGCAGTTACCGAAGGGGGCACGAGCAGTACGTC.

This clone showed up just a few times. The chain carries TRBV5-1 and TRBJ1-1; 7 nucleotides match TRBD1. Unmatched junction bases numbered 7, after V lost 6 bases and J lost 2 bases. Germline V lookup: CDR1 SGHRS, CDR2 YFSETQ. The CDR3 spans 14 residues. CDR3 loop: CASMRDSLNTEAFF. The CDR3 DNA reads TGCGCCAGCATGAGGGACAGCCTTAACACTGAAGCTTTCTTT.